The clone carrying this TCR beta chain was detected only a few times. TCRdb reprocessed the RT-PCR reads via MiXCR and lists one record per CDR3 protein. The data hold around 580,000 distinct CDR3 sequences, with 14% observed a single time. The V end was cut by 2 bases, the J end by 4 bases, with 10 bases between. This CDR3 contains 14 residues. Germline CDR1 reads MNHNS; CDR2 reads SASEGT. The data derive from a study of response to subunit inactivated influenza vaccine. This receptor was obtained from a middle-aged man who received an inactivated influenza vaccine. The rearrangement links TRBV6-1 to TRBJ2-3; D is ambiguous. The input for sequencing was PBMCs from blood, taken 11 to 12 days after vaccination. In DNA, the CDR3 is TGTGCCAGCAGTGAAATCGGGTTGGCAGATACGCAGTATTTT. It yields the protein CASSEIGLADTQYF.